This T cell receptor (beta chain) was documented in a study of T-cell reconstitution after alpha-beta-depleted transplantation in children. A word on this clonotype: Its target is unknown.

CDR3 length equals 13 residues. The germline V gene has CDR1 SGHRS and CDR2 YFSETQ. The trim removed 4 bases at V and 8 bases at J, leaving 2 bases unmatched. Study observations and caveats: The high TCRbeta diversity at day 60 in some patients came from surviving recipient T cells and thymic progenitors.

Construction of the TCRbeta library involved unique molecular identifiers. TCRdb analysed the PCR reads with MiXCR anew, one entry per CDR3 protein. This table holds a few hundred thousand distinct CDR3 sequences, under 30% found once. This clonotype was obtained from a female patient under 10 years old who had a stem cell transplant for congenital amegakaryocytic thrombocytopenia, so the T cells may come from the graft donor. The V gene is TRBV5-1, the J gene TRBJ2-1, with 11 bases that match TRBD2. The specimen was PBMCs, mostly from graft donor cells, collected 360 days after TCRalphabeta/CD19-depleted stem cell transplant. The CDR3: CASSRGLADEQFF. The CDR3 DNA follows: TGCGCCAGCAGCCGGGGACTAGCGGATGAGCAGTTCTTC. Supplemented by reference TRBV5-1 and TRBJ2-1, the full variable domain reads KAGVTQTPRYLIKTRGQQVTLSCSPISGHRSVSWYQQTPGQGLQFLFEYFSETQRNKGNFPGRFSGRQFSNSRSEMNVSTLELGDSALYLCASSRGLADEQFFGPGTRLTVL.